The clone carrying this T cell receptor (beta chain) was seen only once. The RNA input was roughly 0.45 to 1 ug, and it was reverse transcribed with random hexamers. TCRdb re-called the immunoSEQ multiplex PCR reads through MiXCR, storing one row per CDR3 protein. Among about 140,000 distinct CDR3 sequences, approximately 95% were seen once, and the ten largest hold over 0.25%. The CDR3 is 12 residues long. CDR1 and CDR2 from the germline V gene are DFQATT and SNEGSKA (reference sequence). V was clipped by 0 bases and J by 2 bases, with 5 bases between them. This specimen belongs to a study of CD8 T cells in Susac syndrome.

The origin of this receptor is a human donor in good health. The chain carries TRBV20-1 and TRBJ2-7; D is ambiguous. What was sequenced was CD8+ T cells from PBMCs. The CDR3 DNA reads as TGCAGTGCTAGAGACCGAACCTACGAGCAGTACTTC. This encodes CSARDRTYEQYF.